This record covers a single TCR beta chain. Its antigen is unidentified. TCRdb keeps only in-frame clones here, not all; method: immunoSEQ multiplex PCR. The sample holds some 9,200 clones, about 89% seen once. The sample comes from a study of stem cell transplantation in POMP-related autoinflammatory disease. Overall study findings and caveats: Unique TRB V-J gene pairings were limited in number in patients with PRAID. PRAID patients trended toward lower TRB diversity and higher clonality in all analyzed T-cell subsets.

CDR3 size: 14 residues. The germline V gene has CDR1 SGHDT and CDR2 YYEEEE. V dropped 2 bases and J dropped 7 bases, with 13 bases sitting between them. This receptor was obtained from a human donor with POMP-related autoinflammation and immune dysregulation (PRAID). The material was CD8+ T cells from PBMCs, obtained before stem cell transplantation. The V and J genes are TRBV5-6 and TRBJ1-5, with D possibly TRBD1 on 6 matching bases. Here the CDR3 reads CASSFQGGAQPQHF. DNA of the CDR3: TGTGCCAGCAGCTTCCAAGGGGGAGCGCAGCCCCAGCATTTT. The whole variable domain, remainder taken from reference TRBV5-6 and TRBJ1-5, is DAGVTQSPTHLIKTRGQQVTLRCSPKSGHDTVSWYQQALGQGPQFIFQYYEEEERQRGNFPDRFSGHQFPNYSSELNVNALLLGDSALYLCASSFQGGAQPQHFGDGTRLSIL.